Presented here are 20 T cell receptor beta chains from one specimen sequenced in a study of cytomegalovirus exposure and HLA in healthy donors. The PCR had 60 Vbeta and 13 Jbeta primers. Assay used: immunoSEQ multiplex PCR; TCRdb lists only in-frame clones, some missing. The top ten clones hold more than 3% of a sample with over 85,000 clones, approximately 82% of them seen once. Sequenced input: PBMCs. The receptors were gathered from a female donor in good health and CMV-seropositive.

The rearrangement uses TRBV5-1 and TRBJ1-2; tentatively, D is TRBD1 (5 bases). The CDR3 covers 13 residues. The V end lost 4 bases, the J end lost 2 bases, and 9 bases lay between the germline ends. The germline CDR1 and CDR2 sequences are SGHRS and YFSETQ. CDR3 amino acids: CASSTTANYGYTF. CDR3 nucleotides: TGCGCCAGCAGCACGACAGCCAACTATGGCTACACCTTC.

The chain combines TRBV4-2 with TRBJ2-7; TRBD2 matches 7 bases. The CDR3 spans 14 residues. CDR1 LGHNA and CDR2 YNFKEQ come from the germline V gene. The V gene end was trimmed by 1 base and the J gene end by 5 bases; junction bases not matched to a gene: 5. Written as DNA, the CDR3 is TGTGCCAGCAGCCAAGGGCGTGCGGGGGACGAGCAGTACTTC. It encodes CASSQGRAGDEQYF.

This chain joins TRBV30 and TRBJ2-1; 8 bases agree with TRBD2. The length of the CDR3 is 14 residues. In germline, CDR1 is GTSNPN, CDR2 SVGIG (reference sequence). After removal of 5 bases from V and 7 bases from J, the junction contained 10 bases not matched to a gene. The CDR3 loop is CAWDHGTSTNEQFF. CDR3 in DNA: TGTGCCTGGGACCACGGGACTAGTACTAATGAGCAGTTCTTC.

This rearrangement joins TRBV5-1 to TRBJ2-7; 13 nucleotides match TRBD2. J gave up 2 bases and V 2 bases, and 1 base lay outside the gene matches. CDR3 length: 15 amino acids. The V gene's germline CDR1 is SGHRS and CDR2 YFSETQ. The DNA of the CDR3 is TGCGCCAGCAGCTTACTAGCGGGAGGGCCCTACGAGCAGTACTTC. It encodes CASSLLAGGPYEQYF. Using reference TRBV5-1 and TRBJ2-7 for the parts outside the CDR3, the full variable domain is KAGVTQTPRYLIKTRGQQVTLSCSPISGHRSVSWYQQTPGQGLQFLFEYFSETQRNKGNFPGRFSGRQFSNSRSEMNVSTLELGDSALYLCASSLLAGGPYEQYFGPGTRLTVT.

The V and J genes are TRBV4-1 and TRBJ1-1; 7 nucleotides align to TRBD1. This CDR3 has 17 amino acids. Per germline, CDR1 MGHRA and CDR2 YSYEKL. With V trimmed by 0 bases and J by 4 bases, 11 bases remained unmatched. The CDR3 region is CASSQEAPPPGGTEAFF. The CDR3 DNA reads TGCGCCAGCAGCCAAGAAGCCCCTCCGCCAGGGGGCACTGAAGCTTTCTTT.

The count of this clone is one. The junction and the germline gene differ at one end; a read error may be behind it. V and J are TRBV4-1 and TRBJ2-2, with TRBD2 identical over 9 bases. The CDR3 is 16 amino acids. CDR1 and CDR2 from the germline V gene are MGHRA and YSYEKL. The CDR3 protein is CASGQRVAGDTGELFF. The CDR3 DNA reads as TGCGCCAGCGGCCAAAGGGTAGCGGGGGACACCGGGGAGCTGTTTTTT.

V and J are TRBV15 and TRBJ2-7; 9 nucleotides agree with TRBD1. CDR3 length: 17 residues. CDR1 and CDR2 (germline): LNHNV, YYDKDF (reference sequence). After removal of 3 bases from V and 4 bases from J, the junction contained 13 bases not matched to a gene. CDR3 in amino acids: CATSRATGGSRGYEQYF. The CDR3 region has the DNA TGTGCCACCAGCAGGGCTACAGGGGGCTCACGAGGATACGAGCAGTACTTC. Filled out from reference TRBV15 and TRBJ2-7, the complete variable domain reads DAMVIQNPRYQVTQFGKPVTLSCSQTLNHNVMYWYQQKSSQAPKLLFHYYDKDFNNEADTPDNFQSRRPNTSFCFLDIRSPGLGDTAMYLCATSRATGGSRGYEQYFGPGTRLTVT.

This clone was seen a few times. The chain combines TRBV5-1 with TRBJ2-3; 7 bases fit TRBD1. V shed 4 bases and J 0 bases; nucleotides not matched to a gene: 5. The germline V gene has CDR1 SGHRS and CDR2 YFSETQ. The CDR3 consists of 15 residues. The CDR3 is CASSQRTGSTDTQYF. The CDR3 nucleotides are TGCGCCAGCAGCCAAAGGACAGGTAGCACAGATACGCAGTATTTT.

The CDR3 reads CASKEAMNTEAFF. The DNA of the CDR3 is TGTGCCAGCAAGGAGGCCATGAACACTGAAGCTTTCTTT. This sequence joins TRBV6-6 and TRBJ1-1; no clear D gene. V shed 7 bases and J shed 0 bases, with 9 bases lying between them. The CDR3 consists of 13 residues. From germline, CDR1 is MNHNY and CDR2 SVGAGI (reference sequence).

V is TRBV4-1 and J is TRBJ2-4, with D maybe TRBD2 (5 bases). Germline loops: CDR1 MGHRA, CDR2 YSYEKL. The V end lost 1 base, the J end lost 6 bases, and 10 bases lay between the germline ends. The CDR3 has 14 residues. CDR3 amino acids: CASSQAELANIQYF. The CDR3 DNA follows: TGCGCCAGCAGCCAAGCGGAGCTAGCAAACATTCAGTACTTC.

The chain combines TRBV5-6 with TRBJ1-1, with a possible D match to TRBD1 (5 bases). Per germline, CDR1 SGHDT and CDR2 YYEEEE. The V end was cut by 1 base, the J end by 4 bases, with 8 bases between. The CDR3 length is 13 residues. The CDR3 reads CASSLWGGTEAFF. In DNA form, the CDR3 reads TGTGCCAGCAGCTTGTGGGGGGGCACTGAAGCTTTCTTT.

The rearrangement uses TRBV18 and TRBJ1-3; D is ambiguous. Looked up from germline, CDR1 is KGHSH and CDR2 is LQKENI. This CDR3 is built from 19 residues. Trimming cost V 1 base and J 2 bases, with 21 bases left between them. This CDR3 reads CASSPLGGPQTTTGNTIYF. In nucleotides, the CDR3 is TGTGCCAGCTCACCACTTGGAGGCCCCCAGACGACGACTGGAAACACCATATATTTT.

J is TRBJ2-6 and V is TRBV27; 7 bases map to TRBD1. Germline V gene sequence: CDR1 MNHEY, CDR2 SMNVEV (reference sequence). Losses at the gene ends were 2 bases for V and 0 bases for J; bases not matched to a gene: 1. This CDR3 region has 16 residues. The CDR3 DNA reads TGTGCCAGCAGTTTAAGACAGGGCTCTGGGGCCAACGTCCTGACTTTC. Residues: CASSLRQGSGANVLTF.

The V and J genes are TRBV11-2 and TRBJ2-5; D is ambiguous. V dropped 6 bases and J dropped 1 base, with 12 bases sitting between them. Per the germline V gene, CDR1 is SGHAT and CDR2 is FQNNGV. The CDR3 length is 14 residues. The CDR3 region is CASRATNRQETQYF. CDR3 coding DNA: TGTGCCAGCAGGGCAACTAACCGCCAAGAGACCCAGTACTTC.

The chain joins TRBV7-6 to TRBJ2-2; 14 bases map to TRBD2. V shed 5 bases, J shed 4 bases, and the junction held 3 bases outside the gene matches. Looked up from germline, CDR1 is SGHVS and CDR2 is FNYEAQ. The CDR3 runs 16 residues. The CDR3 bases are TGTGCCAGCAGCCCGGGGACTAGCGGGGGCACCGGGGAGCTGTTTTTT. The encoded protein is CASSPGTSGGTGELFF.

The CDR3: CATSRELQGTEAFF. The CDR3 DNA sequence: TGTGCCACCAGCAGAGAACTGCAGGGCACTGAAGCTTTCTTT. The V and J genes are TRBV15 and TRBJ1-1; possibly TRBD1 for D (5 bases). CDR1 and CDR2 (germline): LNHNV, YYDKDF (reference sequence). The CDR3 extends over 14 amino acids. V was cut by 0 bases and J by 4 bases, with 9 bases left in between.

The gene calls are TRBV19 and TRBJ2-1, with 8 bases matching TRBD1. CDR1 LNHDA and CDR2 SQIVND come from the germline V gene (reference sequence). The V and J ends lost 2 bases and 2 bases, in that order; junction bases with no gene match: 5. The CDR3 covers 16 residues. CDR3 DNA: TGTGCCAGTAGTATACCCGGACAGGGAGCCTACAATGAGCAGTTCTTC. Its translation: CASSIPGQGAYNEQFF.

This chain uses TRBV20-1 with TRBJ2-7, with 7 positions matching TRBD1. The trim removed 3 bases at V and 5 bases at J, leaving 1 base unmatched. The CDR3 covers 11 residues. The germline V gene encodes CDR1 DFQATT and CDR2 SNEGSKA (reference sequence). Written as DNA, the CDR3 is TGCAGTGCTAGGACAGGGCACGAGCAGTACTTC. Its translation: CSARTGHEQYF.

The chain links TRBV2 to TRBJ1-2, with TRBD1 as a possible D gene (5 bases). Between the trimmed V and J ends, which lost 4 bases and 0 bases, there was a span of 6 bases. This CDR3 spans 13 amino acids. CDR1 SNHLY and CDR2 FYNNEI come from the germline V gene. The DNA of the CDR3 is TGTGCCAGCAGTGGGGGCACTAACTATGGCTACACCTTC. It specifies CASSGGTNYGYTF. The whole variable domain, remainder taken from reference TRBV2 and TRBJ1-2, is EPEVTQTPSHQVTQMGQEVILRCVPISNHLYFYWYRQILGQKVEFLVSFYNNEISEKSEIFDDQFSVERPDGSNFTLKIRSTKLEDSAMYFCASSGGTNYGYTFGSGTRLTVV.

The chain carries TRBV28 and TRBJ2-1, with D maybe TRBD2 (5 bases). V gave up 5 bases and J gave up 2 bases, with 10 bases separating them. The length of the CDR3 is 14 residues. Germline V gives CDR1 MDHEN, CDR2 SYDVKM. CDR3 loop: CASSRLGAYNEQFF. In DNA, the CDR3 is TGTGCCAGCAGTCGCCTCGGGGCCTACAATGAGCAGTTCTTC.